Each of the 10 T cell receptor beta chains below was sequenced from the same sample in a study of cytomegalovirus exposure and HLA in healthy donors. The PCR contained 60 Vbeta and 13 Jbeta primers. Measured with immunoSEQ multiplex PCR; TCRdb has only the in-frame clones, and not every one. The table lists 150,000 or so clones, 71% of them singletons. Sequenced sample: PBMCs. The source is a girl between 5 and 17 years old in good health and CMV-seronegative.

For the CDR3, the DNA is TGTGCCAGCAGCTTGGTGGGGACTAGCGGGGCAGATACGCAGTATTTT. This codes for CASSLVGTSGADTQYF. The chain is built from TRBV5-6 and TRBJ2-3; 13 nucleotides align to TRBD2. The germline V gene has CDR1 SGHDT and CDR2 YYEEEE. The CDR3 is made up of 16 amino acids. Germline trimming cut 0 bases from V and 4 bases from J; bases unmatched to any gene: 2.

The chain combines TRBV9 with TRBJ2-3, with TRBD2 matching over 9 bases. Germline V gene data show CDR1 as SGDLS and CDR2 as YYNGEE. V lost 10 bases to trimming and J lost 3 bases; unmatched junction nucleotides: 18. This CDR3 has 17 amino acids. The CDR3 DNA is TGTGCCTCAGCCGCACCCCCGGGCGGGGGGGGGACAGATACGCAGTATTTT. Protein product: CASAAPPGGGGTDTQYF.

This chain connects TRBV19 to TRBJ2-1; 7 bases match TRBD2. The CDR3 extends over 12 amino acids. V trimming: 6 bases; J trimming: 9 bases; junction bases outside the gene matches: 5. The germline gives CDR1 LNHDA, CDR2 SQIVND (reference sequence). CDR3 DNA sequence: TGTGCCAGTAGAATCCCGGGGGGTGAGCAGTTCTTC. Its protein is CASRIPGGEQFF.

The rearrangement links TRBV7-9 to TRBJ2-2; TRBD1 is a possible D gene (5 bases). The germline CDR1 and CDR2 sequences are SEHNR and FQNEAQ (reference sequence). The CDR3 sequence is 14 residues long. Trimming pared 5 bases from V and 3 bases from J, leaving 10 bases between. The CDR3 DNA reads TGTGCCAGCAGCGAACAGGTTTACACCGGGGAGCTGTTTTTT. Protein sequence: CASSEQVYTGELFF.

V and J are TRBV7-8 and TRBJ2-5, with 9 bases identical to TRBD1. This CDR3 region has 14 residues. Germline CDR1 reads SGHVS; CDR2 reads FQNEAQ. V dropped 6 bases and J dropped 5; count of bases not matched to a gene: 7. The CDR3 region has the DNA TGTGCCAGCAGTCAAGGACAGGGGAGGGAGACCCAGTACTTC. This translates into CASSQGQGRETQYF.

The chain uses TRBV10-2 and TRBJ2-7; D is unresolved. The CDR3 has 12 residues. Germline CDR1 is WSHSY and CDR2 is SAAADI. Trimming cost V 3 bases and J 5 bases, with 8 bases left between them. CDR3 DNA: TGCGCCAGCAGTGATTTCCGTAACGAGCAGTACTTC. Encoded protein: CASSDFRNEQYF.

The chain has TRBV5-1 and TRBJ2-5, with D tentatively TRBD2 (5 bases). Trimming took off 4 bases at V and 0 bases at J, with 10 bases between the two ends. The germline gives CDR1 SGHRS, CDR2 YFSETQ. This CDR3 has 14 residues. CDR3 in amino acids: CASSGGRDQETQYF. In DNA form, the CDR3 reads TGCGCCAGCAGCGGAGGTAGGGACCAAGAGACCCAGTACTTC.

The chain is built from TRBV9 and TRBJ2-2, with no clear D. The germline V and J ends were trimmed by 7 bases and 2 bases, with 6 bases remaining between them. Germline CDR1 and CDR2: SGDLS and YYNGEE. CDR3 length equals 12 residues. The CDR3 protein is CASARNTGELFF. CDR3 nucleotides: TGTGCCAGCGCCAGAAACACCGGGGAGCTGTTTTTT.

This clone was recorded only once. The chain uses TRBV25-1 and TRBJ1-3; maybe TRBD1 (5 bases). The length of the CDR3 is 17 residues. Germline CDR1 is MGHDK and CDR2 is SYGVNS. V lost 0 bases, J lost 4 bases, and 16 bases lay in between. CDR3 sequence (DNA): TGTGCCAGCAGTGAATATAAAGCGACAGCCTGGGGAAACACCATATATTTT. It is translated as CASSEYKATAWGNTIYF.

This clone has more than one count but fewer than ten. The chain has TRBV2 and TRBJ2-3; D is possibly TRBD1 (5 bases). The CDR3 has 15 residues. Trimming stripped 5 bases from V and 1 base from J, with 13 bases between. Per the germline V gene, CDR1 is SNHLY and CDR2 is FYNNEI. The CDR3 spells CASSLQARGTDTQYF. The DNA of the CDR3 is TGTGCCAGCAGTTTACAGGCCCGAGGCACAGATACGCAGTATTTT.